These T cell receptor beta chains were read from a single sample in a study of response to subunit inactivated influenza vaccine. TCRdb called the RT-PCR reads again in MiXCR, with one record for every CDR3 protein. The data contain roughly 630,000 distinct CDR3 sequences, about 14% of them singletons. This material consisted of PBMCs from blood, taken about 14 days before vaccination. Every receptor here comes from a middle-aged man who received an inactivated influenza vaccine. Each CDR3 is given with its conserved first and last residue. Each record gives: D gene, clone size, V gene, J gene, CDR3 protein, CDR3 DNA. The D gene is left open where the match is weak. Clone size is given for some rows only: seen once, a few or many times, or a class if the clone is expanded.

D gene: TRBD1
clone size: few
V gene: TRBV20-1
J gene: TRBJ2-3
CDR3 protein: CSARAITTGGNTDTQYF
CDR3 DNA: TGCAGTGCTAGAGCAATTACGACAGGGGGGAACACAGATACGCAGTATTTT

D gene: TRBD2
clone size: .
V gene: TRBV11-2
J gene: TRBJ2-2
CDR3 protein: CASSGGLAGPFTLRTGELFF
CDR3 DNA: TGTGCCAGCAGCGGTGGACTAGCGGGACCCTTCACCCTGAGGACCGGGGAGCTGTTTTTT

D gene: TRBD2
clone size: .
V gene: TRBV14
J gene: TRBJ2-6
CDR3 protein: CASSRAGYSGANVLTF
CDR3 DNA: TGTGCCAGCAGCCGAGCGGGATACTCTGGGGCCAACGTCCTGACTTTC

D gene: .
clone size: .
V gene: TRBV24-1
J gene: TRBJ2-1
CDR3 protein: CATSSDRRTYNEQFF
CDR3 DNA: TGTGCCACCAGTTCCGACAGGCGTACCTACAATGAGCAGTTCTTC

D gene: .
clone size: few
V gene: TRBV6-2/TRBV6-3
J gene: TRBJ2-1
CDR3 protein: CASSSLPGSRHEQFF
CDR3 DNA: TGTGCCAGCAGCTCCCTTCCCGGGAGTCGCCATGAGCAGTTCTTC

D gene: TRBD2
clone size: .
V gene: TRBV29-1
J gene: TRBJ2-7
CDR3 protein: CSGGSGRALREQYF
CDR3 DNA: TGCAGCGGTGGTAGCGGGAGGGCGCTTAGGGAGCAGTACTTC

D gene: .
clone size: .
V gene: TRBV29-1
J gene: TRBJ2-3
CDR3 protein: CSVKAHSTDTQYF
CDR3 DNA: TGCAGCGTAAAGGCCCATAGCACAGATACGCAGTATTTT

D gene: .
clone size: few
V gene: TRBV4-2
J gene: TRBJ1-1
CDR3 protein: CASSQDTGILKTEAFF
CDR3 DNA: TGTGCCAGCAGCCAAGATACAGGAATCTTGAAGACTGAAGCTTTCTTT

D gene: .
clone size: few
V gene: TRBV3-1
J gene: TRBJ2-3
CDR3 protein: CASSQRRAILTDTQYF
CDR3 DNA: TGTGCCAGCAGCCAACGTCGGGCTATCCTCACAGATACGCAGTATTTT

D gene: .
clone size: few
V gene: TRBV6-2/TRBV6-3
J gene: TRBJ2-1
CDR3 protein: CASSYSTHAGPPFF
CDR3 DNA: TGTGCCAGCAGTTACTCGACACATGCAGGGCCCCCGTTCTTC

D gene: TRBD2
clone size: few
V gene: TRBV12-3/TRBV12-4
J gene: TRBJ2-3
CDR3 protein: CASSFIAGASTDTQYF
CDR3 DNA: TGTGCCAGCAGTTTCATAGCGGGGGCAAGCACAGATACGCAGTATTTT

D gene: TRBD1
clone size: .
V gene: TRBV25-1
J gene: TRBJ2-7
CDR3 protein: CASSTPGQGARYEQYF
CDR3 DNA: TGTGCCAGCAGTACCCCGGGACAGGGGGCTAGGTACGAGCAGTACTTC

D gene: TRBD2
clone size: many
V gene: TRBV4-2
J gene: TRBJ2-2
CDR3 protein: CASSQDGLAGVTGELFF
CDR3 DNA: TGTGCCAGCAGCCAAGATGGGCTAGCGGGGGTGACCGGGGAGCTGTTTTTT

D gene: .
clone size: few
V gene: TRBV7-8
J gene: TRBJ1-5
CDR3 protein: CASSTLRRQGLSNQPQHF
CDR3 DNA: TGTGCCAGCAGCACCTTGCGGAGGCAGGGGCTTAGCAATCAGCCCCAGCATTTT

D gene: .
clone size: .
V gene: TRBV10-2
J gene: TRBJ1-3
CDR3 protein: CASSEQGHTIYF
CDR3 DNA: TGCGCCAGCAGTGAGCAGGGTCACACCATATATTTT

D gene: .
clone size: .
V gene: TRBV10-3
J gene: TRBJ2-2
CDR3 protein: CAIKRQETGELFF
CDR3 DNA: TGTGCCATCAAAAGACAGGAGACCGGGGAGCTGTTTTTT

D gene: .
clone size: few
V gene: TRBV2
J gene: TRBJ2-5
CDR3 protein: CASGKPQYF
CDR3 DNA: TGTGCCAGCGGAAAGCCCCAGTACTTC

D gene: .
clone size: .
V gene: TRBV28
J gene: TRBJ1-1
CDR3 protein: CASSIQGVKNTEAFF
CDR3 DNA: TGTGCCAGCAGCATACAGGGAGTCAAAAACACTGAAGCTTTCTTT

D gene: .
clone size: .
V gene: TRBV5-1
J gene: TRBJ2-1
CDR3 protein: CASSLEGSQAGEQFF
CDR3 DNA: TGCGCCAGCAGCTTGGAGGGTAGTCAGGCCGGTGAGCAGTTCTTC

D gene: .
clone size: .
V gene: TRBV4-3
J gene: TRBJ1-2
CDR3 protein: CASSQDRAGSYYGYTF
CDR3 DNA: TGCGCCAGCAGCCAAGATCGGGCAGGGAGTTACTATGGCTACACCTTC

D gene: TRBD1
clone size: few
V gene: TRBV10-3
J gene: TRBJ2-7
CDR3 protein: CAISASGTGFTYEQYF
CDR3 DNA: TGTGCCATCAGTGCCTCCGGGACAGGGTTTACCTACGAGCAGTACTTC

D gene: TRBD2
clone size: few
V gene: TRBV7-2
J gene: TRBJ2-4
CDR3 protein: CASSLLGGIQYF
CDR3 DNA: TGTGCCAGCAGCTTATTGGGGGGGATTCAGTACTTC

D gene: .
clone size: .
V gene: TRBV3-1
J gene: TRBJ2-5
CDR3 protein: CASSQESVARETQYF
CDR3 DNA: TGTGCCAGCAGCCAAGAGTCGGTAGCCAGGGAGACCCAGTACTTC

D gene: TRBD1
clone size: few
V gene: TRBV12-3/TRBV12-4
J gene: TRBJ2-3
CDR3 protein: CASRPDRGGTDTQYF
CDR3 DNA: TGTGCCAGCAGACCGGACAGGGGAGGGACAGATACGCAGTATTTT

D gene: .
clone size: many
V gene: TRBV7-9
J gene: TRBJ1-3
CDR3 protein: CASSLGQSNSGNTIYF
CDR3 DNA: TGTGCCAGCAGCCTAGGACAGTCAAACTCTGGAAACACCATATATTTT

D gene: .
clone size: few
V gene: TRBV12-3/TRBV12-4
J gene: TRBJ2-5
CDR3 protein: CASRMLGETQYF
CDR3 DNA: TGTGCCAGCAGAATGCTGGGGGAGACCCAGTACTTC

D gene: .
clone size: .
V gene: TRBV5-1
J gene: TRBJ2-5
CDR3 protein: CASRETAGHQETQYF
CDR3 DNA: TGCGCCAGCAGGGAAACAGCGGGTCACCAAGAGACCCAGTACTTC

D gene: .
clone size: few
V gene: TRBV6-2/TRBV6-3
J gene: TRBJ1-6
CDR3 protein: CASSPWNSPLHF
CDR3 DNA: TGTGCCAGCAGCCCCTGGAATTCACCCCTCCACTTT

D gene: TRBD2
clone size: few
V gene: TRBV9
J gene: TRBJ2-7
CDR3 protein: CASSVKPLAGGSYEQYF
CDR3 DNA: TGTGCCAGCAGCGTAAAGCCCTTGGCGGGGGGGTCCTACGAGCAGTACTTC

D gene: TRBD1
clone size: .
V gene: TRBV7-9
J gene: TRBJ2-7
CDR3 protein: CASSPRTGIYEQYF
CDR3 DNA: TGTGCCAGCAGCCCAAGGACAGGGATCTACGAGCAGTACTTC

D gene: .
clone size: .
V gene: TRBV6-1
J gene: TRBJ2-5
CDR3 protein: CASTPGGRGQETQYF
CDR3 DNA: TGTGCCAGCACCCCGGGTGGCAGGGGACAAGAGACCCAGTACTTC

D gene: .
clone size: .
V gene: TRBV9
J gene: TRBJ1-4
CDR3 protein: CASSVNPTATNEKLFF
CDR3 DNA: TGTGCCAGCAGCGTTAATCCGACTGCAACTAATGAAAAACTGTTTTTT

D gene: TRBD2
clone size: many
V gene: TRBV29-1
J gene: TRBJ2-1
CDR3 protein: CSVETPSGGYEQFF
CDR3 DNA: TGCAGCGTTGAAACCCCTAGCGGGGGCTATGAGCAGTTCTTC

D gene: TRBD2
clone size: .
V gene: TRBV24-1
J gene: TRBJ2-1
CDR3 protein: CATGASGSSHNEQFF
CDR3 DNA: TGTGCCACCGGCGCTAGCGGAAGCTCCCACAATGAGCAGTTCTTC

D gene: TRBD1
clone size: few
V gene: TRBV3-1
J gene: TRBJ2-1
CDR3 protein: CASGMQGADEQFF
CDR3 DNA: TGTGCCAGCGGTATGCAGGGGGCGGATGAGCAGTTCTTC

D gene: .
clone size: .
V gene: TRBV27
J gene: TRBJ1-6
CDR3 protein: CASSPIGNSPLHF
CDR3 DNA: TGTGCCAGCAGTCCGATCGGGAATTCACCCCTCCACTTT

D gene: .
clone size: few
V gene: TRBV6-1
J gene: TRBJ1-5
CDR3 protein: CASNNEERSNQPQHF
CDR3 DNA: TGTGCCAGCAACAATGAAGAGAGGAGCAATCAGCCCCAGCATTTT

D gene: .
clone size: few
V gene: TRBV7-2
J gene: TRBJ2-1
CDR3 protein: CASSPTAVTHNEQFF
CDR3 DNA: TGTGCCAGCAGCCCCACGGCCGTCACCCACAATGAGCAGTTCTTC

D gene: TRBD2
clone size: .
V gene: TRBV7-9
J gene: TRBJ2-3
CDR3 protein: CASSLSVGGDTQYF
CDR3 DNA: TGTGCCAGCAGCTTAAGTGTGGGAGGGGATACGCAGTATTTT

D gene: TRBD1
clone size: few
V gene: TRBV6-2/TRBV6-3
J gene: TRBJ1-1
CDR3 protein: CASSPTGYGAFF
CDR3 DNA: TGTGCCAGCAGCCCGACAGGGTACGGAGCTTTCTTT

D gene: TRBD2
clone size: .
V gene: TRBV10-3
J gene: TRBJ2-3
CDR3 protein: CAISETSGSTDTQYF
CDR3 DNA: TGTGCCATCAGTGAGACTAGCGGGAGCACAGATACGCAGTATTTT